This TCR beta chain was documented in a study of Ad26.COV2.S vaccination and SARS-CoV-2 variants (TCRdb year 2021). Broadly, across the study: Donors in the vaccine arm were drawn from COV1001, a phase I-IIa trial of Ad26.COV2.S in healthy adults that was multicentre, randomized, double-blind and placebo-controlled. Dosing of Ad26.COV2.S was intramuscular, at either 5x10^10 or 1x10^11 viral particles, delivered as one shot or as two shots spaced 56 days apart. TCRbeta repertoire sequencing was used to assess the specificity and breadth of SARS-CoV-2-reactive T cell receptors after Ad26.COV2.S vaccination. A total of approximately 30 samples were included in the TCR-sequenced set, comprising about 20 Ad26.COV2.S vaccine recipients, 5 placebo recipients and 8 SARS-CoV-2 convalescent individuals. Trial participants were randomized into five groups of five: low-dose or high-dose Ad26.COV2.S given once or twice, or placebo on both occasions. Throughout the experiments and outcome assessment, investigators stayed blinded to trial group allocation. What the study reported, not specific to this receptor: After vaccination, substantial breadth of spike-specific CD8+ and CD4+ T cell responses was reported. The authors noted that the TCR breadth and depth analyses may have underestimated total T cell responses. The study was not powered for comparison of responses between vaccine doses or regimens. Vaccine and placebo recipients had comparable non-spike TCR breadth, which fits with the vaccine containing only spike. Ad26.COV2.S recipients had higher spike-specific TCR breadth than placebo recipients (P = 0.0014).

The immunoSEQ Assay was used to sequence TCRbeta CDR3 regions. After extraction, genomic DNA underwent amplification by bias-controlled multiplex PCR, followed by high-throughput sequencing. The original methods were these. To quantify the absolute abundance of every unique TCRbeta CDR3 region, sequences were collapsed and filtered. T cell fraction was estimated by normalization of TCRbeta template counts to usable DNA, with usable DNA being measured through amplification of reference genes present in all nucleated cells. Repertoire TCRs were annotated as SARS-CoV-2-specific by exact matching of V gene, CDR3 amino acid sequence and J gene to a known reactive TCR set. The reference SARS-CoV-2 TCR set came from MIRA and was filtered for enrichment in COVID-19-positive ImmuneCODE repertoires, removing public or cross-reactive TCRs. Based on the MIRA antigens, annotated TCRs were further analysed at the level of specific ORF or position within ORF. Breadth was defined as the number of annotated unique rearrangements divided by the total number of unique productive rearrangements, and depth was defined as the summed frequency of the annotated unique rearrangements. TCR breadth was compared between groups using two-sided Wilcoxon rank-sum tests. TCRdb retrieved this table from immuneACCESS and kept in-frame rearrangements only. Not all clones are present; in checked studies, unresolved V genes account for under half, and no reason is known for the remainder. Clonal size and the V and J genes are those of that table, whereas D and trimming came from the DNA. The sample records about 420,000 clones, around 87% of which are singletons. The ten most abundant clones make up about 4% of the sample.

Details on this clone: This clone's antigen is unknown. Nothing much larger sits one base from this clone, and base qualities are not available.

Including the terminal cysteine and phenylalanine, the CDR3 comprises 14 residues. Only the CDR3 DNA is retained, 42 bases long and in frame from the first base. CDR1 SGHTA and CDR2 FQGNSA were looked up in the germline V gene. Here V drops 3 bases and J drops 5 bases, and the junction holds 2 bases not matched to any gene. The treatment or condition label, read with the paper, signifies: 15 to 20 received Ad26.COV2.S at low or high dose, single or two shots; about 5 received placebo; per-sample allocation not given. Repertoires of vaccine and placebo recipients were sequenced from samples collected on day 63 after the first injection. Between 29 July and 7 August 2020, Cohort 1b enrolled around 24 adults aged 18-55 years at one site in Boston, USA. Ad26.COV2.S was a replication-incompetent adenovirus type 26 vector expressing a prefusion-stabilized SARS-CoV-2 spike protein from the original Wuhan strain.

The TCR sequence derives from a person aged 18-65 years who received the Ad26.COV2.S COVID-19 vaccine or a placebo. The sequences come from peripheral blood, collected in a trial of Ad26.COV2.S vaccine versus placebo. The rearranged segments are TRBV7-2 and TRBJ1-5, and 9 junctional nucleotides match TRBD1. The DNA reads as follows: TGTGCCAGCAGCTTTACAGGGGGCCATCAGCCCCAGCATTTT. It translates to CASSFTGGHQPQHF.